Detailed here is one T cell receptor (beta chain). What it binds is not known. The CDR3 loop spans 14 amino acids. The V gene's germline CDR1 is SGHVS and CDR2 FNYEAQ. V lost 5 bases to trimming and J lost 3 bases, with 13 bases between them. At sampling all donors were nominally healthy, likely with unrecorded immune exposures. This specimen comes from a study of cytomegalovirus exposure and HLA in healthy donors. Background on the study: Assignment to the Caucasian-associated ancestry cluster applied to over 70% of the approximately 360 genotyped donors.

The PCR was carried out with 60 Vbeta primers and 13 Jbeta primers. Sequencing was performed with immunoSEQ multiplex PCR; in TCRdb, only in-frame clones are kept and a portion is missing. The profile shows 150,000 or so clones, 70% to 90% of them singletons. The study's findings and limits: Within an earlier analysis, most TCR beta V segments proved productive either about 90% or about 30% of the time. Listed as cytomegalovirus-associated were 150 or so TCR beta chains.

V gene TRBV7-6 combines with J gene TRBJ1-1; D unclear. The TCR comes from a young woman in good health and CMV-seronegative. The sequencing sample was made of PBMCs. The CDR3 spells CASSLSGRDTEAFF. The CDR3 coding sequence is TGTGCCAGCAGCCTCAGCGGGAGGGACACTGAAGCTTTCTTT.